These 8 T cell receptor beta chains originate from one sample sequenced in a study of cytomegalovirus exposure and HLA in healthy donors. PCR amplification relied on 60 Vbeta primers (plus 13 Jbeta primers). Clones were read by immunoSEQ multiplex PCR, and TCRdb kept only the in-frame ones, dropping some. The sample gives some 160,000 clones, 80% of which show up once; around 6% is in the top ten. The sequencing input was PBMCs. The receptors come from a middle-aged man in good health and CMV-seronegative.

V and J are TRBV4-3 and TRBJ2-7; D possibly corresponds to TRBD2 (6 bases). The CDR3 has 15 amino acids. V gave up 0 bases and J gave up 6 bases, with 15 bases separating them. Germline V gene data show CDR1 as LGHNA and CDR2 as YSLEER. The CDR3 here is CASSQEWDGGLEQYF. In DNA form, the CDR3 reads TGCGCCAGCAGCCAAGAGTGGGACGGGGGACTCGAGCAGTACTTC.

In its sample, this clone was seen a few times. This chain's CDR3 is CASIPSWEGRSNQPQHF. The CDR3 DNA reads TGTGCCAGTATCCCCTCGTGGGAGGGCCGAAGCAATCAGCCCCAGCATTTT. The chain links TRBV19 to TRBJ1-5; D is ambiguous. Germline V gives CDR1 LNHDA, CDR2 SQIVND (reference sequence). The CDR3 extends over 17 amino acids. V was clipped by 7 bases and J by 1 base, with 20 bases between them.

The chain employs TRBV7-2 and TRBJ1-2, with TRBD1 matching 8 bases. The trim removed 4 bases at V and 11 bases at J, leaving 9 bases unmatched. Germline V gene data show CDR1 as SGHTA and CDR2 as FQGNSA. The CDR3 is 13 residues long. The DNA for the CDR3 is TGTGCCAGCAGCTCCAGGGGGCCAGGCGGGTACACCTTC. This sequence encodes CASSSRGPGGYTF.

V gene TRBV7-9 combines with J gene TRBJ2-2; D is ambiguous. The V and J ends lost 5 bases and 2 bases respectively, with 15 bases between them. The CDR3 spans 16 residues. Germline V CDR1 and CDR2: SEHNR, FQNEAQ (reference sequence). CDR3 loop: CASSLDLGSNTGELFF. In DNA form, the CDR3 reads TGTGCCAGCAGCCTGGATCTGGGCTCCAACACCGGGGAGCTGTTTTTT.

This sequence joins TRBV14 and TRBJ2-1, with 12 positions matching TRBD2. The CDR3 loop spans 14 amino acids. The V segment lost 7 bases and the J segment 5 bases; nucleotides outside the gene matches: 3. The V gene's germline CDR1 is SGHDN and CDR2 FVKESK. CDR3: CASNRLAGDNEQFF. In nucleotides, the CDR3 is TGTGCCAGCAATCGACTAGCGGGGGACAATGAGCAGTTCTTC.

The V gene is TRBV2, the J gene TRBJ2-5, with D possibly being TRBD1 (5 bases). The length of the CDR3 is 14 residues. Germline V gene lookup returns CDR1 SNHLY and CDR2 FYNNEI. V shed 4 bases and J shed 4 bases, with 13 bases lying between them. Here the CDR3 reads CASSVVRAPETQYF. DNA of the CDR3: TGTGCCAGCAGTGTAGTCAGGGCCCCAGAGACCCAGTACTTC.

This clone was seen a few times. The genes are TRBV9 and TRBJ2-6; 7 positions match TRBD1. This CDR3 region has 16 residues. V trimming: 3 bases; J trimming: 0 bases; junction bases outside the gene matches: 3. Looked up from germline, CDR1 is SGDLS and CDR2 is YYNGEE. CDR3 sequence: CASSGQGLSGANVLTF. The CDR3 DNA reads as TGTGCCAGCAGCGGACAGGGCCTCTCTGGGGCCAACGTCCTGACTTTC.

This chain uses TRBV27 with TRBJ2-1; 9 bases map to TRBD2. Germline lookup yields CDR1 MNHEY and CDR2 SMNVEV (reference sequence). J lost 5 bases, V lost 5 bases, and 7 bases had no gene match. The CDR3 has 15 amino acids. The chain's CDR3 is CASSMTSGINNEQFF. DNA for the CDR3: TGTGCCAGCAGTATGACTAGCGGCATAAACAATGAGCAGTTCTTC.